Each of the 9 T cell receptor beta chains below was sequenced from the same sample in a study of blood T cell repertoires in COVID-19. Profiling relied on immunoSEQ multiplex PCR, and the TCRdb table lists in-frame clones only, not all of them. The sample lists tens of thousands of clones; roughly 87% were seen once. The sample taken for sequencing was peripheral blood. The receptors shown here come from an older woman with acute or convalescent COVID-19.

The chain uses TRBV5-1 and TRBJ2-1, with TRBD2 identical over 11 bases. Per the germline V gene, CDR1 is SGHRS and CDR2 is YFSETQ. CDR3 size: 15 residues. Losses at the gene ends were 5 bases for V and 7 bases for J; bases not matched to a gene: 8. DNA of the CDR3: TGCGCCAGCAGTCCCTTAGCGGGGGGGACTAATGAGCAGTTCTTC. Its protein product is CASSPLAGGTNEQFF. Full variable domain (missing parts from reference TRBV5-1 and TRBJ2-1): KAGVTQTPRYLIKTRGQQVTLSCSPISGHRSVSWYQQTPGQGLQFLFEYFSETQRNKGNFPGRFSGRQFSNSRSEMNVSTLELGDSALYLCASSPLAGGTNEQFFGPGTRLTVL.

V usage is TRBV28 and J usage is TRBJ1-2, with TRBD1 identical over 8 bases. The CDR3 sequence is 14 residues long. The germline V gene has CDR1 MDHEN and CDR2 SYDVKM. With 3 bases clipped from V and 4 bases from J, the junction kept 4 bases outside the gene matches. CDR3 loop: CASSFHDRGYGYTF. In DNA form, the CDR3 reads TGTGCCAGCAGTTTTCACGACAGGGGCTATGGCTACACCTTC.

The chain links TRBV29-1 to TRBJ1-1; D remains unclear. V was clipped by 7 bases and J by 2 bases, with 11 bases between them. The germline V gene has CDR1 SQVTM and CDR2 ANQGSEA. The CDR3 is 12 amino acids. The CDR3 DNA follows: TGCAGCGGCGCGACGGGAAACACTGAAGCTTTCTTT. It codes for CSGATGNTEAFF.

The CDR3: CASSPGGRAFF. CDR3 in DNA: TGTGCCAGCAGCCCCGGGGGGCGGGCTTTCTTT. The rearrangement links TRBV14 to TRBJ1-1, with D perhaps matching TRBD1 (6 bases). CDR1 and CDR2 (germline): SGHDN, FVKESK. V lost 4 bases and J lost 11, with 11 bases in between. This CDR3 is built from 11 residues.

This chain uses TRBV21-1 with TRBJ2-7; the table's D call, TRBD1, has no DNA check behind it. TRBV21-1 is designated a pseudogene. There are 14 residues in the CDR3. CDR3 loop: CASSKRKGIHEQYF. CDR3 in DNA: TGTGCCAGCAGCAAACGGAAGGGGATCCACGAGCAGTACTTC.

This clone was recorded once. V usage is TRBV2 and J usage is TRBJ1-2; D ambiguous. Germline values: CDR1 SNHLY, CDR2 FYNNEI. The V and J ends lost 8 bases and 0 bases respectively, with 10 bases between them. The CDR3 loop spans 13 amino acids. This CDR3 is CASSRQPNYGYTF. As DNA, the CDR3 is TGTGCCAGCTCCCGACAACCTAACTATGGCTACACCTTC.

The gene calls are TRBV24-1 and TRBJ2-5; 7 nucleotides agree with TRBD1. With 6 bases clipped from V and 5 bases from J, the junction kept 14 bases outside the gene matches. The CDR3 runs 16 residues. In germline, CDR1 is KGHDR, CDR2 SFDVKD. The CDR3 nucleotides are TGTGCCACCAGTACTACTACAGGGGCGAGTTTGGAGACCCAGTACTTC. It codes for CATSTTTGASLETQYF.

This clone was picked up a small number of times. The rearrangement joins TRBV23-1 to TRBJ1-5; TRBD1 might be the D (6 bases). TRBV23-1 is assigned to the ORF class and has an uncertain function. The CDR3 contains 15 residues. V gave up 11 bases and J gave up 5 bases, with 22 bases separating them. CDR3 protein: CAPGGQVFDHQPQHF. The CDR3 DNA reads TGCGCCCCCGGGGGGCAGGTCTTTGACCATCAGCCCCAGCATTTT.

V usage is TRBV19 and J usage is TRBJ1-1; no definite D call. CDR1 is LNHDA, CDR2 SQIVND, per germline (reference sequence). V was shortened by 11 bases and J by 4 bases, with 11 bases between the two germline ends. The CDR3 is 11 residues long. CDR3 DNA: TGTGCCGCAGCGACGGGCACTGAAGCTTTCTTT. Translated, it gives CAAATGTEAFF.